These 27 T cell receptor beta chains were sequenced from one sample in a study of tumor-infiltrating lymphocytes in primary liver carcinoma. Extraction of RNA together with DNA used roughly 19-31 mg of unsorted bulk tissue. Production of TCR beta cDNA used 400 to 600 ng total RNA together with a constant-region primer. Slightly modified ARM-PCR served as the procedure for the TCR beta libraries. These libraries came from three rounds of nested multiplex PCR. TRBV1-TRBV30 forward and Cbeta reverse primers drove the first two roughly 10-cycle rounds. Using its own MiXCR run on the multiplex PCR reads, TCRdb lists one record per CDR3 protein. The sample carries some 43,000 distinct CDR3 sequences, approximately 70% recorded once. Sequenced sample: liver tumor tissue from sampling region 5. As to subset: tumor region T5, tumor centre. The receptor set was obtained from a man aged 35 to 55 with primary liver carcinoma and hepatitis B virus infection.

Points on this clonotype: Sequence at one end of the junction differs from germline and may be a read error. This chain connects TRBV6-1 to TRBJ2-3; D not resolved. CDR3 size: 14 residues. The germline V gene encodes CDR1 MNHNS and CDR2 SASEGT. The CDR3 spells CASSDRANSDAQYF. In DNA form, the CDR3 reads TGTGCCAGCAGTGACCGGGCGAATTCAGATGCGCAGTATTTT.

V usage is TRBV5-1 and J usage is TRBJ1-4; tentative D call: TRBD1 (5 bases). V was cut by 3 bases and J by 10 bases, with 19 bases left in between. The germline gives CDR1 SGHRS, CDR2 YFSETQ. The CDR3 sequence is 15 residues long. The CDR3 reads CASSSCGRKGAKLFF. The CDR3 nucleotides are TGCGCCAGCAGCTCCTGTGGCAGGAAAGGGGCAAAACTGTTTTTT.

Notes on this clonotype: Given the absence of the conserved phenylalanine or tryptophan at the CDR3 end, a read error is likely. The chain joins TRBV4-1 to TRBJ2-7, with TRBD2 matching over 13 bases. Looked up from germline, CDR1 is MGHRA and CDR2 is YSYEKL. The CDR3 contains 15 residues. This CDR3 reads CASSQDLTSGREQYL. DNA for the CDR3: TGCGCCAGCAGTCAAGATCTGACTAGCGGGAGGGAGCAGTACTTG.

This rearrangement joins TRBV27 to TRBJ2-5; 11 bases agree with TRBD2. J gave up 4 bases and V 4 bases, and 17 bases lay outside the gene matches. CDR3 length: 19 residues. CDR1 and CDR2 (germline): MNHEY, SMNVEV (reference sequence). The DNA of the CDR3 is TGTGCCAGCAGTTCCCTTAAAACCCGACTAGCGGGAACCAGAGAGACCCAGTACTTC. Its protein product is CASSSLKTRLAGTRETQYF.

This clonotype came up a few times. Just one base apart from a much larger clone, this may be a read error. The V and J genes are TRBV5-4 and TRBJ2-1, with D possibly being TRBD2 (5 bases). Looked up from germline, CDR1 is SGHNT and CDR2 is YYREEE (reference sequence). The CDR3 spans 13 residues. CDR3 nucleotide sequence: TGTGCCAGCAGGCTACGGGATCACAATGAGCGGTTCTTC. Translating it yields CASRLRDHNERFF.

Comments on this clonotype: The junction departs from the called germline gene at one end, perhaps through a read error. This chain links TRBV19 with TRBJ2-1; 8 bases are a match to TRBD1. The CDR3 loop spans 15 amino acids. Germline loops: CDR1 LNHDA, CDR2 SQIVND (reference sequence). The CDR3 reads CASSPRTGSYDEQFF. The CDR3 coding sequence is TGTGCCAGTAGTCCTCGGACAGGGTCCTACGATGAGCAGTTCTTC. The variable domain in full, completed from reference TRBV19 and TRBJ2-1, reads DGGITQSPKYLFRKEGQNVTLSCEQNLNHDAMYWYRQDPGQGLRLIYYSQIVNDFQKGDIAEGYSVSREKKESFPLTVTSAQKNPTAFYLCASSPRTGSYDEQFFGPGTRLTVL.

This clonotype occurred many times. The chain employs TRBV7-8 and TRBJ2-7, with 8 positions matching TRBD1. V was clipped by 6 bases and J by 3 bases; unmatched bases: 10. This CDR3 region has 15 residues. Looked up from germline, CDR1 is SGHVS and CDR2 is FQNEAQ. The CDR3 here is CASSQGQDGFYEQYF. Here the CDR3 DNA reads TGTGCCAGCAGTCAGGGACAGGACGGATTCTACGAGCAGTACTTC.

About this clonotype itself: An end of the junction differs from the germline gene, which may be a read error. V and J are TRBV11-2 and TRBJ2-1; weak D call: TRBD2 (6 bases). This CDR3 is built from 15 residues. Germline CDR1 and CDR2: SGHAT and FQNNGV. The CDR3 region has the DNA TGTGACAGCAGCTCCTCTAGCGATTCGGGAAATGAGCATTTCTTC. Encoded protein: CDSSSSSDSGNEHFF.

Details on this clonotype: A much bigger clone sits one base away, suggesting this may be a read error. The chain links TRBV28 to TRBJ2-2, with D perhaps matching TRBD2 (6 bases). The CDR3 has 14 amino acids. Per the germline V gene, CDR1 is MDHEN and CDR2 is SYDVKM. The chain's CDR3 is CASSLEGTTWELFF. The DNA for the CDR3 is TGTGCCAGCAGTTTGGAGGGCACCACCTGGGAGCTGTTTTTT.

This clonotype occurred a few times. This rearrangement joins TRBV20-1 to TRBJ2-7; D not resolved. With 3 bases removed from V and 0 bases from J, the gap between germline ends came to 18 bases. The CDR3 extends over 16 amino acids. CDR1 DFQATT and CDR2 SNEGSKA come from the germline V gene (reference sequence). This CDR3 is CSASGRTDRSSYEQYF. Here the CDR3 DNA reads TGCAGTGCTAGTGGACGGACGGATAGGAGCTCCTACGAGCAGTACTTC.

This clonotype was recorded a few times. This chain connects TRBV20-1 to TRBJ2-7, with D unresolved. This CDR3 contains 10 residues. Germline lookup yields CDR1 DFQATT and CDR2 SNEGSKA (reference sequence). V was trimmed by 3 bases and J by 5 bases, leaving 5 bases between them. This CDR3 is CSASRNEQYF. The CDR3 DNA follows: TGCAGTGCTAGTCGGAACGAGCAGTACTTC.

Note on this clonotype: The junction shows a germline mismatch at one end, possibly a read error. The chain employs TRBV10-3 and TRBJ1-1, with TRBD1 matching 7 bases. The germline CDR1 and CDR2 sequences are ENHRY and SYGVKD. The CDR3 length is 13 residues. CDR3 protein: CAAGGVQNHESFF. In DNA, the CDR3 is TGTGCCGCAGGGGGAGTGCAGAACCATGAATCTTTCTTT.

Turning to this clonotype: A much more abundant neighbour one base away suggests this may be a read error. The chain carries TRBV28 and TRBJ2-7; D gene unclear. Deletions cut 8 bases from V and 9 bases from J, with 26 bases between. CDR1 MDHEN and CDR2 SYDVKM come from the germline V gene. There are 15 residues in the CDR3. The CDR3 DNA reads TGTGCCAGCGGTTCGGTTGACGGTTCGAGACCATCGCAGTACTTC. This gives the protein CASGSVDGSRPSQYF.

The chain is built from TRBV29-1 and TRBJ2-7, with unresolved D. Trimming removed 7 bases at V and 5 bases at J, with 12 bases between. This CDR3 spans 11 amino acids. CDR1 and CDR2 (germline): SQVTM, ANQGSEA. CDR3 sequence (DNA): TGCAGCGGCCTGGACGTACACGAGCAGTACTTC. Translated, it gives CSGLDVHEQYF.

V gene TRBV7-9 combines with J gene TRBJ1-1; D remains unclear. Trimming removed 7 bases at V and 5 bases at J, with 14 bases between. Per the germline V gene, CDR1 is SEHNR and CDR2 is FQNEAQ (reference sequence). The CDR3 totals 13 residues. Here the CDR3 DNA reads TGTGCCAGCACCTCAAGTGGGGATACTGAAGCTTTCTTT. Protein: CASTSSGDTEAFF.

In the case of this clonotype: Germline and junction disagree at one end, which may indicate a read error. The J gene is TRBJ1-6, the V gene TRBV4-1, with a weak D call TRBD1 (6 bases). Germline loops: CDR1 MGHRA, CDR2 YSYEKL. The CDR3 has 15 residues. CDR3 in DNA: TGTGCCAGCAGCCACTTGGACAGTGAGAGTTCACCCCTCCACTTT. It yields the protein CASSHLDSESSPLHF.

This clonotype was counted ten times or more. The chain uses TRBV6-5 and TRBJ1-1; D is undetermined. With 0 bases removed from V and 6 bases from J, the gap between germline ends came to 8 bases. The CDR3 sequence is 13 residues long. Germline CDR1 and CDR2: MNHEY and SVGAGI. The CDR3: CASSYSTGAEAFF. The CDR3 region has the DNA TGTGCCAGCAGTTACTCGACCGGGGCTGAAGCTTTCTTT.

This clonotype came up once. The chain recombines TRBV19 with TRBJ1-5; perhaps TRBD1 as D (6 bases). The CDR3 sequence is 16 residues long. Per germline, CDR1 LNHDA and CDR2 SQIVND (reference sequence). The V end lost 8 bases, the J end lost 1 base, and 18 bases lay between the germline ends. The CDR3 nucleotides read TGTGCCAGTGCCAGGACAGCTGCCTGGAGCAATCAGCCCCAGCATTTT. Its protein is CASARTAAWSNQPQHF.

The V gene is TRBV28, the J gene TRBJ2-3, with D possibly matching TRBD2 (5 bases). Trimming removed 6 bases at V and 7 bases at J, with 14 bases between. There are 13 residues in the CDR3. Germline V gene sequence: CDR1 MDHEN, CDR2 SYDVKM. The CDR3 sequence is CASSFRRGNTQYF. The CDR3 coding sequence is TGTGCCAGCAGCTTCAGGAGAGGGAATACGCAGTATTTT.

As concerns this clonotype: Possible read error: a much larger clone is one base away. The rearrangement uses TRBV6-1 and TRBJ2-1; 10 bases map to TRBD1. This CDR3 contains 15 residues. CDR1 is MNHNS and CDR2 is SASEGT in the germline V gene. CDR3 nucleotides: TGTGCCAGCAGCAACCCGGGACAGGGGTCCAATGAGCAGCTCTTC. Its translation: CASSNPGQGSNEQLF.

Comment on this clonotype: One junction end does not reproduce the germline sequence, and a read error may be involved. This chain joins TRBV13 and TRBJ2-7, with 7 bases lining up with TRBD2. The CDR3 runs to 15 residues. Germline lookup yields CDR1 PRHDT and CDR2 FYEKMQ (reference sequence). CDR3 coding DNA: TGTGCCAGCAGCTTAGGACGGGGGGTCTTTTACGAGCAATACTTC. As protein: CASSLGRGVFYEQYF.

Regarding this clonotype: A much larger clone lies one base from this, so it may be a read error. The CDR3 nucleotides read TGTGCCAGCGGACAGGACCCCAACGAGCAGTACTTC. Protein product: CASGQDPNEQYF. The rearrangement uses TRBV28 and TRBJ2-7, with 7 positions matching TRBD1. Trimming removed 8 bases from V and 5 bases from J; junction bases left unmatched: 6. Germline assignment: CDR1 MDHEN and CDR2 SYDVKM. This CDR3 contains 12 residues. The full variable domain, rest sourced from reference TRBV28 and TRBJ2-7, is DVKVTQSSRYLVKRTGEKVFLECVQDMDHENMFWYRQDPGLGLRLIYFSYDVKMKEKGDIPEGYSVSREKKERFSLILESASTNQTSMYLCASGQDPNEQYFGPGTRLTVT.

With respect to this clonotype: A read error may produce the germline difference seen at one junction end. J is TRBJ2-5 and V is TRBV11-2; unclear D gene. The CDR3 extends over 14 amino acids. From germline, CDR1 is SGHAT and CDR2 FQNNGV. The CDR3 region is CANSSTVILLSQYF. The DNA of the CDR3 is TGTGCCAACAGCTCGACGGTGATATTATTATCCCAGTACTTC.

The chain employs TRBV28 and TRBJ1-1; D remains unclear. The CDR3 has 12 residues. CDR1 MDHEN and CDR2 SYDVKM come from the germline V gene. Trimming pared 9 bases from V and 11 bases from J, leaving 19 bases between. CDR3: CASGSPPKKAFF. CDR3 nucleotides: TGTGCCAGTGGTTCCCCCCCCAAAAAGGCTTTCTTT.

Remarks on this clonotype: Relative to the germline gene, one junction end is altered; a read error may explain this. The chain carries TRBV6-1 and TRBJ2-3; 8 bases match TRBD2. From germline, CDR1 is MNHNS and CDR2 SASEGT. The CDR3 is made up of 18 amino acids. The CDR3: CVSSEPASGPYNTDTQYF. The DNA for the CDR3 is TGTGTCAGCAGTGAACCAGCTAGCGGGCCGTATAACACAGATACGCAATATTTT.

In the case of this clonotype: The junction shows a germline mismatch at one end, possibly a read error. This chain links TRBV11-1 with TRBJ2-5, with D maybe TRBD2 (5 bases). The CDR3 consists of 19 residues. Germline CDR1 SGHAT, CDR2 FQDESV (reference sequence). The CDR3 bases are TGTGCTAGCAGCCCGCACCCGGAGGTCAGGAAGGACTTCCAAGAGACCCAGTATTTC. Translation gives CASSPHPEVRKDFQETQYF.

This clonotype was observed many times. This chain links TRBV7-8 with TRBJ2-7; TRBD1 matches 8 bases. V was pared by 5 bases and J by 9 bases, with 9 bases of the junction left unmatched. This CDR3 region has 13 residues. CDR1 is SGHVS, CDR2 FQNEAQ, per germline. The CDR3 protein is CASSIKGQGGQYF. CDR3 nucleotides: TGTGCCAGCAGCATTAAAGGACAGGGTGGGCAGTACTTC. Full variable domain (remainder filled in from reference TRBV7-8 and TRBJ2-7): GAGVSQSPRYKVAKRGQDVALRCDPISGHVSLFWYQQALGQGPEFLTYFQNEAQLDKSGLPSDRFFAERPEGSVSTLKIQRTQQEDSAVYLCASSIKGQGGQYFGPGTRLTVT.